These T cell receptor beta chains were read from a single sample in a study of T cell responses to AZD1222 COVID-19 vaccine. Here immunoSEQ multiplex PCR was the method, and the copy in TCRdb shows in-frame clones only, minus some. The table records tens of thousands of clones, roughly 90% of them present only once. This specimen was peripheral blood, taken on day 0 of MenACWY control vaccination. The receptors come from an adult in good health. Both conserved end residues are part of each CDR3. The D gene is left open where the match is weak. For some rows the clone size is stated as once, few or many, or as a class when expanded; others skip it.

v_call: TRBV4-2; d_call: TRBD1; cdr3_length: 14; j_call: TRBJ2-1; clone_size: .; cdr3_nt: TGTGCCAGCAGCCAAATTACAGGGGACAATGAGCAGTTCTTC; cdr3_aa: CASSQITGDNEQFF
v_call: TRBV18; d_call: TRBD1; cdr3_length: 15; j_call: TRBJ1-5; clone_size: .; cdr3_nt: TGTGCCAGCTCTCCCGGGACAGGGGGCAATCAGCCCCAGCATTTT; cdr3_aa: CASSPGTGGNQPQHF
v_call: TRBV2; d_call: .; cdr3_length: 12; j_call: TRBJ1-4; clone_size: .; cdr3_nt: TGTGCCAGCAAGGATCTCAATGAAAAGCTGTTTTTT; cdr3_aa: CASKDLNEKLFF
v_call: TRBV19; d_call: TRBD2; cdr3_length: 17; j_call: TRBJ2-1; clone_size: .; cdr3_nt: TGTGCCAGTACCCCAAGGACTAGCGGGACTGTCTACAATGAGCAGTTCTTC; cdr3_aa: CASTPRTSGTVYNEQFF
v_call: TRBV19; d_call: .; cdr3_length: 15; j_call: TRBJ2-3; clone_size: .; cdr3_nt: TGTGCCAGTAACAAGGCGCCCAGATGCACAGATACGCAGTATTTT; cdr3_aa: CASNKAPRCTDTQYF
v_call: TRBV9; d_call: .; cdr3_length: 16; j_call: TRBJ2-5; clone_size: .; cdr3_nt: TGTGCCAGCAGCGTAGCCGATTTGGCCCGGCGGGAGACCCAGTACTTC; cdr3_aa: CASSVADLARRETQYF
v_call: TRBV7-2; d_call: .; cdr3_length: 15; j_call: TRBJ2-7; clone_size: .; cdr3_nt: TGTGCCAGCACCCCTTCTCCCGATTTGGCCTACGAGCAGTACTTC; cdr3_aa: CASTPSPDLAYEQYF
v_call: TRBV28; d_call: .; cdr3_length: 18; j_call: TRBJ1-2; clone_size: .; cdr3_nt: TGTGCCAGCAGTCTCCTCGGACCATTCAACGAGCTTAACTATGGCTACACCTTC; cdr3_aa: CASSLLGPFNELNYGYTF
v_call: TRBV5-4; d_call: .; cdr3_length: 15; j_call: TRBJ1-1; clone_size: .; cdr3_nt: TGTGCCAGCAGCCCTAAAAGCTCACTAAACACTGAAGCTTTCTTT; cdr3_aa: CASSPKSSLNTEAFF
v_call: TRBV25-1; d_call: .; cdr3_length: 15; j_call: TRBJ1-4; clone_size: once; cdr3_nt: TGTGCCAGCAGTGATCCACAGGCAACTAATGAAAAACTGTTTTTT; cdr3_aa: CASSDPQATNEKLFF
v_call: TRBV3-1/TRBV3-2; d_call: .; cdr3_length: 16; j_call: TRBJ2-1; clone_size: .; cdr3_nt: TGTGCCAGCAGTAAAGCGGGCAGCAGCTCCTACAATGAGCAGTTCTTC; cdr3_aa: CASSKAGSSSYNEQFF
v_call: TRBV2; d_call: .; cdr3_length: 14; j_call: TRBJ1-4; clone_size: .; cdr3_nt: TGTGCCAGCAGTGCGGGTGCAACTAATGAAAAACTGTTTTTT; cdr3_aa: CASSAGATNEKLFF
v_call: TRBV6-6; d_call: .; cdr3_length: 14; j_call: TRBJ2-7; clone_size: .; cdr3_nt: TGTGCCAGCAGTGGCCGGGGACCATTCTACGAGCAGTACTTC; cdr3_aa: CASSGRGPFYEQYF
v_call: TRBV30; d_call: .; cdr3_length: 12; j_call: TRBJ1-1; clone_size: .; cdr3_nt: TGTGCCTGGAGCTCCCTCCTCTGGACCGCTTTCTTT; cdr3_aa: CAWSSLLWTAFF
v_call: TRBV29-1; d_call: .; cdr3_length: 13; j_call: TRBJ2-7; clone_size: .; cdr3_nt: TGCAGCGTGGGAAGGACAGATGGGCGCGAGCAGTACTTC; cdr3_aa: CSVGRTDGREQYF
v_call: TRBV11-3; d_call: .; cdr3_length: 15; j_call: TRBJ2-3; clone_size: once; cdr3_nt: TGTGCCAGCAGCTTAGAAGGAGATGGCACAGATACGCAGTATTTT; cdr3_aa: CASSLEGDGTDTQYF
v_call: TRBV10-3; d_call: .; cdr3_length: 15; j_call: TRBJ1-3; clone_size: .; cdr3_nt: TGTGCCATCCGAGAGCTCTTAGGAGGGGGAAACACCATATATTTT; cdr3_aa: CAIRELLGGGNTIYF
v_call: TRBV4-3; d_call: .; cdr3_length: 16; j_call: TRBJ1-3; clone_size: .; cdr3_nt: TGCGCCAGCAGCCCGGGGTCGGCCTACTCTGGAAACACCATATATTTT; cdr3_aa: CASSPGSAYSGNTIYF
v_call: TRBV5-1; d_call: .; cdr3_length: 14; j_call: TRBJ2-2; clone_size: .; cdr3_nt: TGCGCCAGCAGCTTGGCGGGGAACCCCGGGGAGCTGTTTTTT; cdr3_aa: CASSLAGNPGELFF
v_call: TRBV15; d_call: .; cdr3_length: 15; j_call: TRBJ2-7; clone_size: .; cdr3_nt: TGTGCCACCAGCAGAGCTTTTAACAGGGTCTACGAGCAGTACTTC; cdr3_aa: CATSRAFNRVYEQYF
v_call: TRBV5-4; d_call: .; cdr3_length: 15; j_call: TRBJ1-6; clone_size: .; cdr3_nt: TGTGCCAGCAGCGATGACGGACAGAGCAATTCACCCCTCCACTTT; cdr3_aa: CASSDDGQSNSPLHF
v_call: TRBV7-9; d_call: TRBD1; cdr3_length: 15; j_call: TRBJ2-7; clone_size: .; cdr3_nt: TGTGCCAGCAGCTCACGGACAGGGGTAAAGGACGAGCAGTACTTC; cdr3_aa: CASSSRTGVKDEQYF
v_call: TRBV2; d_call: .; cdr3_length: 16; j_call: TRBJ1-4; clone_size: .; cdr3_nt: TGTGCCAGCAGTGAAGTGCCGGGGGGAACTAATGAAAAACTGTTTTTT; cdr3_aa: CASSEVPGGTNEKLFF
v_call: TRBV28; d_call: TRBD2; cdr3_length: 16; j_call: TRBJ2-2; clone_size: .; cdr3_nt: TGTGCCAGCACCCGACCCAGCGGGACGAACACCGGGGAGCTGTTTTTT; cdr3_aa: CASTRPSGTNTGELFF
v_call: TRBV7-2; d_call: .; cdr3_length: 15; j_call: TRBJ2-3; clone_size: .; cdr3_nt: TGTGCCAGCAGCTTAGCGCACAGATCCACAGATACGCAGTATTTT; cdr3_aa: CASSLAHRSTDTQYF
v_call: TRBV29-1; d_call: .; cdr3_length: 13; j_call: TRBJ2-6; clone_size: .; cdr3_nt: TGCAGCGTGAAGCAGGGGTGGGCCAACGTCCTGACTTTC; cdr3_aa: CSVKQGWANVLTF
v_call: TRBV19; d_call: .; cdr3_length: 15; j_call: TRBJ1-2; clone_size: .; cdr3_nt: TGTGCCAGTACCACCGTTGGGACCCTTAACTATGGCTACACCTTC; cdr3_aa: CASTTVGTLNYGYTF
v_call: TRBV5-1; d_call: .; cdr3_length: 14; j_call: TRBJ1-2; clone_size: .; cdr3_nt: TGCGCCAGCAGCTTGGGGTACTCTAGGGATGGCTACACCTTC; cdr3_aa: CASSLGYSRDGYTF
v_call: TRBV10-3; d_call: .; cdr3_length: 13; j_call: TRBJ2-7; clone_size: .; cdr3_nt: TGTGCCATCAGTCCGGGCCTCTACTACGAGCAGTACTTC; cdr3_aa: CAISPGLYYEQYF
v_call: TRBV28; d_call: .; cdr3_length: 13; j_call: TRBJ1-1; clone_size: .; cdr3_nt: TGTGCCAGCAGTTTATCAGGGTACACTGAAGCTTTCTTT; cdr3_aa: CASSLSGYTEAFF
v_call: TRBV10-1; d_call: .; cdr3_length: 12; j_call: TRBJ2-1; clone_size: .; cdr3_nt: TGCGCCAGCAGTCCCACCGGGAGAGAGCAGTTCTTC; cdr3_aa: CASSPTGREQFF
v_call: TRBV3-1/TRBV3-2; d_call: .; cdr3_length: 14; j_call: TRBJ2-5; clone_size: .; cdr3_nt: TGTGCCAGCAGCCGCTCGGGGATTGAAGAGACCCAGTACTTC; cdr3_aa: CASSRSGIEETQYF
v_call: TRBV30; d_call: .; cdr3_length: 11; j_call: TRBJ1-1; clone_size: .; cdr3_nt: TGTGCCTGGAACAAGAACACTGAAGCTTTCTTT; cdr3_aa: CAWNKNTEAFF
v_call: TRBV5-1; d_call: .; cdr3_length: 11; j_call: TRBJ2-1; clone_size: .; cdr3_nt: TGCGCCAGCAGCTTGGAGGTCGAGCAGTTCTTC; cdr3_aa: CASSLEVEQFF
v_call: TRBV5-4; d_call: TRBD2; cdr3_length: 17; j_call: TRBJ2-1; clone_size: .; cdr3_nt: TGTGCCAGCAGCCTAGGACTAGCGGGAACAATTGCGAATGAGCAGTTCTTC; cdr3_aa: CASSLGLAGTIANEQFF
v_call: TRBV28; d_call: TRBD1; cdr3_length: 14; j_call: TRBJ1-5; clone_size: .; cdr3_nt: TGTGCCAGCAGACCAGGGACAGGGGTTTTATCCCAGCATTTT; cdr3_aa: CASRPGTGVLSQHF
v_call: TRBV28; d_call: .; cdr3_length: 14; j_call: TRBJ1-3; clone_size: .; cdr3_nt: TGTGCCAGCAGTTTAAGACAGGCAGGAAACACCATATATTTT; cdr3_aa: CASSLRQAGNTIYF
v_call: TRBV7-9; d_call: TRBD2; cdr3_length: 17; j_call: TRBJ2-7; clone_size: once; cdr3_nt: TGTGCCAGCAGCCACCCATGGAAGCGGGAGGGCTCCTACGAGCAGTACTTC; cdr3_aa: CASSHPWKREGSYEQYF